This T cell receptor (beta chain) was obtained from a study of cytomegalovirus exposure and HLA in healthy donors. This clone was picked up a small number of times. Its matching antigen is unknown. Trimming left V 9 bases short and J 4 bases short, with 15 bases between. The germline V gene encodes CDR1 LNHDA and CDR2 SQIVND (reference sequence). The length of the CDR3 is 13 residues. The PCR contained 60 Vbeta and 13 Jbeta primers. Sequencing used immunoSEQ multiplex PCR; TCRdb keeps in-frame clones, though not all of them. The sample contains some 200,000 clones, about two thirds of which appear only once. Study-wide results and limits: A later analysis linked some 17,000 TCR beta sequences to HLA alleles at 0.05 false discovery rate.

Sample: PBMCs. The clonotype originates from a man aged 40-55 years in good health and CMV-seropositive. The rearrangement links TRBV19 to TRBJ2-5, with D possibly TRBD2 on 5 matching bases. The CDR3 spells CASSGLLRETQYF. The CDR3 DNA reads TGTGCCAGCAGCGGACTCCTCCGAGAGACCCAGTACTTC.